Listed below are T cell receptor beta chains from one sample, sequenced in a study of technical replicates of blood from several donors. Assay used: immunoSEQ multiplex PCR; TCRdb lists only in-frame clones, some missing. The table records 70,000 to 90,000 clones, around 94% of them present only once. Sequences were obtained from T cells isolated from PBMCs. The source of these receptors is a human donor in good health. Each CDR3 is given with its conserved first and last residue. A D gene is named only where the DNA matches it firmly. The listing skips clone size in some rows; elsewhere it reads once, few, many or a size class.

CDR3 | DNA | length | D | J | size | V
CASGFSGLAGGKSNEQFF | TGTGCTAGTGGTTTCTCGGGACTAGCGGGAGGGAAATCCAATGAGCAGTTCTTC | 18 | TRBD2 | TRBJ2-1 | NA | TRBV12-5
CASSRTGSWDSGNTIYF | TGTGCCAGCAGCCGCACCGGGAGTTGGGACTCTGGAAACACCATATATTTT | 17 | NA | TRBJ1-3 | NA | TRBV5-6
CASSQFGSSSYEQYF | TGTGCCAGCAGCCAATTCGGGTCTAGCTCCTACGAGCAGTACTTC | 15 | NA | TRBJ2-7 | NA | TRBV4-2
CSVSRGAYEQYF | TGCAGCGTGAGCAGGGGGGCCTACGAGCAGTACTTC | 12 | NA | TRBJ2-7 | NA | TRBV29-1
CASRSGLAGFSTDTQYF | TGTGCCAGCAGGAGTGGACTAGCGGGGTTTAGCACAGATACGCAGTATTTT | 17 | TRBD2 | TRBJ2-3 | NA | TRBV5-4
CASSQVKGLGKETQYF | TGTGCCAGCAGCCAAGTTAAAGGACTAGGAAAAGAGACCCAGTACTTC | 16 | TRBD2 | TRBJ2-5 | NA | TRBV14
CASSWGMTMSYTF | TGTGCCAGTAGTTGGGGTATGACTATGAGCTACACCTTC | 13 | NA | TRBJ1-2 | once | TRBV19
CASSAGGGLDEKLFF | TGTGCCAGCAGTGCAGGTGGGGGCTTAGATGAAAAACTGTTTTTT | 15 | NA | TRBJ1-4 | NA | TRBV9
CATSPTDSGTDTQYF | TGTGCCACCAGCCCCACGGACTCGGGCACAGATACGCAGTATTTT | 15 | NA | TRBJ2-3 | NA | TRBV15
CASSQYSSAEKLFF | TGTGCCAGCAGCCAGTACAGTTCTGCGGAAAAACTGTTTTTT | 14 | NA | TRBJ1-4 | NA | TRBV14
CASSEDRVETQYF | TGTGCCAGCAGTGAGGACAGGGTAGAGACCCAGTACTTC | 13 | TRBD1 | TRBJ2-5 | NA | TRBV2
CASSRRGQVGQETQYF | TGTGCCAGTAGTCGGCGGGGACAGGTGGGACAAGAGACCCAGTACTTC | 16 | TRBD1 | TRBJ2-5 | NA | TRBV19
CASSSPGLAGASPDTQYF | TGTGCCAGTAGTTCACCGGGACTAGCGGGGGCTTCACCAGATACGCAGTATTTT | 18 | TRBD2 | TRBJ2-3 | NA | TRBV19
CASSGTGVDEKLFF | TGTGCCAGCAGCGGGACAGGGGTGGATGAAAAACTGTTTTTT | 14 | TRBD1 | TRBJ1-4 | NA | TRBV5-6
CASSVYQGQETQYF | TGTGCCAGCAGCGTATATCAGGGTCAAGAGACCCAGTACTTC | 14 | NA | TRBJ2-5 | NA | TRBV9
CASSPNPGQGGRNEQFF | TGTGCCAGCAGTCCTAACCCGGGACAGGGAGGTAGAAATGAGCAGTTCTTC | 17 | TRBD1 | TRBJ2-1 | NA | TRBV27
CAWSVGTGTYEQYF | TGTGCCTGGAGTGTAGGGACAGGAACCTACGAGCAGTACTTC | 14 | TRBD1 | TRBJ2-7 | NA | TRBV30
CASGTGNGYTF | TGCGCCAGCGGGACAGGGAATGGCTACACCTTC | 11 | TRBD1 | TRBJ1-2 | NA | TRBV5-1
CASSSEDRGSNQPQHF | TGTGCCAGCAGTTCGGAAGACAGGGGAAGCAATCAGCCCCAGCATTTT | 16 | TRBD1 | TRBJ1-5 | NA | TRBV28
CASRSYTENTEAFF | TGTGCCAGCAGATCGTACACAGAAAACACTGAAGCTTTCTTT | 14 | NA | TRBJ1-1 | once | TRBV5-4
CASSVGTSGYNEQFF | TGTGCCAGCAGCGTGGGAACTAGCGGTTACAATGAGCAGTTCTTC | 15 | TRBD2 | TRBJ2-1 | NA | TRBV9
CASKAGPQGADSPLHF | TGTGCCAGTAAAGCAGGGCCTCAGGGGGCGGACTCACCCCTCCACTTT | 16 | TRBD1 | TRBJ1-6 | once | TRBV19
CASSLRTVNEQYF | TGTGCCAGCAGTCTAAGGACAGTTAACGAGCAGTACTTC | 13 | NA | TRBJ2-7 | NA | TRBV27
CASAWQGADEQYF | TGTGCTAGTGCCTGGCAGGGGGCCGACGAGCAGTACTTC | 13 | TRBD1 | TRBJ2-7 | NA | TRBV12-5
CASIGGTAITSPLHF | TGTGCCAGCATCGGGGGGACGGCGATAACATCACCCCTCCACTTT | 15 | NA | TRBJ1-6 | NA | TRBV6-1
CSLQGVGYTF | TGCAGTTTACAGGGCGTAGGCTACACCTTC | 10 | NA | TRBJ1-2 | NA | TRBV20-1
CASSPGTGREAFF | TGTGCCAGCAGTCCAGGGACAGGGCGTGAAGCTTTCTTT | 13 | TRBD1 | TRBJ1-1 | NA | TRBV28
CASSYGSRSSYEQYF | TGTGCCAGCAGTTACGGTTCTCGGAGCTCCTACGAGCAGTACTTC | 15 | NA | TRBJ2-7 | NA | TRBV6-5
CACTGGQSLSAEAFF | TGTGCCTGCACCGGAGGACAGTCGCTAAGCGCTGAAGCTTTCTTT | 15 | NA | TRBJ1-1 | NA | TRBV30
CASSQGQGYMNTEAFF | TGCGCCAGCAGCCAAGGGCAGGGGTACATGAACACTGAAGCTTTCTTT | 16 | NA | TRBJ1-1 | few | TRBV4-1
CASSQASTSSYNEQFF | TGTGCCAGCAGCCAAGCGAGTACGAGCTCCTACAATGAGCAGTTCTTC | 16 | NA | TRBJ2-1 | NA | TRBV4-2
CASSFSGTGIDSEAFF | TGCGCCAGCAGCTTCTCCGGGACAGGCATCGACTCTGAAGCTTTCTTT | 16 | TRBD1 | TRBJ1-1 | NA | TRBV4-1
CASSGTGRRTTEAFF | TGTGCCAGCAGTGGGACAGGGAGAAGAACCACTGAAGCTTTCTTT | 15 | TRBD1 | TRBJ1-1 | few | TRBV2
CASSEAQGRNTEAFF | TGTGCCAGCAGTGAAGCACAGGGGCGGAACACTGAAGCTTTCTTT | 15 | TRBD1 | TRBJ1-1 | NA | TRBV2
CASSLTSGGTRFTDTQYF | TGTGCCAGCAGTTTAACTAGCGGGGGGACTAGGTTCACAGATACGCAGTATTTT | 18 | TRBD2 | TRBJ2-3 | NA | TRBV7-6
CASSLGPSGTSTDTQYF | TGTGCCAGCAGCTTGGGGCCTAGCGGAACTAGCACAGATACGCAGTATTTT | 17 | TRBD2 | TRBJ2-3 | NA | TRBV5-6
CASSLGARQADTQYF | TGCGCCAGCAGCCTGGGTGCCCGACAGGCGGATACGCAGTATTTT | 15 | NA | TRBJ2-3 | NA | TRBV10-1
CASSSGQVNTIYF | TGTGCCAGCAGCTCCGGACAGGTCAACACCATATATTTT | 13 | TRBD1 | TRBJ1-3 | NA | TRBV28
CASISGGSNQPQHF | TGTGCCAGCATCTCCGGAGGTAGCAATCAGCCCCAGCATTTT | 14 | NA | TRBJ1-5 | NA | TRBV28
CASREGTAYGYTF | TGTGCCAGTCGTGAGGGGACAGCCTATGGCTACACCTTC | 13 | TRBD1 | TRBJ1-2 | NA | TRBV19
CAIRHDSFPSGANVLTF | TGTGCCATCAGACATGACAGTTTTCCCTCTGGGGCCAACGTCCTGACTTTC | 17 | NA | TRBJ2-6 | NA | TRBV10-3
CASSESYRAGREQYF | TGCGCCAGCAGTGAGTCCTACAGGGCTGGGAGAGAGCAGTACTTC | 15 | NA | TRBJ2-7 | NA | TRBV10-1
CASSSTIMGSTAKGHGYTF | TGTGCCAGCAGCTCTACGATCATGGGATCGACAGCCAAGGGCCATGGCTACACCTTC | 19 | NA | TRBJ1-2 | NA | TRBV11-2
CASSLNPRVNTEAFF | TGTGCCAGCAGCTTAAACCCCCGGGTGAACACTGAAGCTTTCTTT | 15 | NA | TRBJ1-1 | NA | TRBV7-3
CASRRQGARVETQYF | TGTGCCAGCAGGAGACAGGGGGCTCGAGTAGAGACCCAGTACTTC | 15 | TRBD1 | TRBJ2-5 | NA | TRBV6-1
CASSLVSTSGVLGETQYF | TGTGCCAGCAGCTTAGTCTCGACTAGCGGGGTCCTTGGTGAGACCCAGTACTTC | 18 | TRBD2 | TRBJ2-5 | NA | TRBV7-8
CASRAGQGANEKLFF | TGTGCCAGCAGGGCCGGACAGGGAGCTAATGAAAAACTGTTTTTT | 15 | TRBD1 | TRBJ1-4 | NA | TRBV6-4
CAISESGQSYGYTF | TGTGCCATCAGTGAGTCGGGACAGAGCTATGGCTACACCTTC | 14 | TRBD1 | TRBJ1-2 | NA | TRBV10-3
CASSTSGSTDTQYF | TGCGCCAGCAGCACTAGCGGGAGCACAGATACGCAGTATTTT | 14 | TRBD2 | TRBJ2-3 | NA | TRBV5-1
CASSSEAGNTIYF | TGCGCCAGCAGCTCGGAGGCTGGAAACACCATATATTTT | 13 | NA | TRBJ1-3 | NA | TRBV5-1
CASSDGRSSTDTQYF | TGTGCCAGCAGCGACGGGAGGAGTAGCACAGATACGCAGTATTTT | 15 | TRBD2 | TRBJ2-3 | NA | TRBV9